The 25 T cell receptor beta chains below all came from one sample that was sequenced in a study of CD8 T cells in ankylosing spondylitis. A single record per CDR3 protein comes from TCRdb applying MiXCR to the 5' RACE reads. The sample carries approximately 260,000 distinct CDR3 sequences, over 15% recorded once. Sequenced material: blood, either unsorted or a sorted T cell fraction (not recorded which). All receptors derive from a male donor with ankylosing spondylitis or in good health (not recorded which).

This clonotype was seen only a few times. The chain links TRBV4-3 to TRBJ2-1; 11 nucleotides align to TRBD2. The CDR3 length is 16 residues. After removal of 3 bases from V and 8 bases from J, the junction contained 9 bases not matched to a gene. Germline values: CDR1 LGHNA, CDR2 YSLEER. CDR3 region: CASSQGWASGRHEQFF. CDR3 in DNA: TGCGCCAGCAGCCAGGGATGGGCTAGCGGGAGGCATGAGCAGTTCTTC.

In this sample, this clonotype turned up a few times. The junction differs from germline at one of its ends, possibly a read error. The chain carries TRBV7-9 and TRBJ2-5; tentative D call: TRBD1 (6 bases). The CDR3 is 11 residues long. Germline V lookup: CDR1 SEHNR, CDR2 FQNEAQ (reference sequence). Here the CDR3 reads CASSPTGSPIF. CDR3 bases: TGTGCCAGCAGCCCCACAGGGTCCCCCATCTTC.

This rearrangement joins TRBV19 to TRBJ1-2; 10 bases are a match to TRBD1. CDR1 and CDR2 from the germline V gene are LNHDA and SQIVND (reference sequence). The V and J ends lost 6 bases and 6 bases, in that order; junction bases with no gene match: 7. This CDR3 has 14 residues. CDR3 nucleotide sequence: TGTGCCAGTAGACCGATGACAGGGGGCAATGGCTACACCTTC. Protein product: CASRPMTGGNGYTF.

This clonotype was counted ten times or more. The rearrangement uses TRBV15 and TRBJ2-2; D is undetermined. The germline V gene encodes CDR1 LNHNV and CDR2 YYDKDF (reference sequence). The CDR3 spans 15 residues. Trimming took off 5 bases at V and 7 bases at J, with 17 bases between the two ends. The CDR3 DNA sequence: TGTGCCACCAGCCCCCGGGTTGTTTCAGTCGGGGAGCTGTTTTTT. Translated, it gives CATSPRVVSVGELFF. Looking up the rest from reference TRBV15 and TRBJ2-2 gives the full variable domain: DAMVIQNPRYQVTQFGKPVTLSCSQTLNHNVMYWYQQKSSQAPKLLFHYYDKDFNNEADTPDNFQSRRPNTSFCFLDIRSPGLGDTAMYLCATSPRVVSVGELFFGEGSRLTVL.

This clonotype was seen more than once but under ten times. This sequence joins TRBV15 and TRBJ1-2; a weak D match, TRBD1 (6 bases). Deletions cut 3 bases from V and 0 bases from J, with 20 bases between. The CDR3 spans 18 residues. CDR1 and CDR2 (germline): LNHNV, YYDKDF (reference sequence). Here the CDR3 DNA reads TGTGCCACCAGCAGGAACTACAGGGATGGAGTGACTAACTATGGCTACACCTTC. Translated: CATSRNYRDGVTNYGYTF.

This CDR3 is CASTDYPSSYNEQFF. In DNA form, the CDR3 reads TGTGCCAGCACCGACTACCCGAGCTCCTACAATGAGCAGTTCTTC. The rearrangement joins TRBV5-5 to TRBJ2-1; tentatively, D is TRBD2 (5 bases). This CDR3 is 15 amino acids long. Germline lookup yields CDR1 SGHKS and CDR2 YYEKEE (reference sequence). The V and J ends lost 6 bases and 0 bases respectively, with 13 bases between them.

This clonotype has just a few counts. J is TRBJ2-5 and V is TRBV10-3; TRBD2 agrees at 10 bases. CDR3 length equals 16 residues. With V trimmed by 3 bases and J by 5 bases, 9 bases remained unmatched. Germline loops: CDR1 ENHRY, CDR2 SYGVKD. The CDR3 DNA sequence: TGTGCCATCAGTGAATCCCTAGCGGGAGTTCACGAGACCCAGTACTTC. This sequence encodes CAISESLAGVHETQYF.

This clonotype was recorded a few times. Here the CDR3 reads CASSLRNSDGWHEQYF. The DNA of the CDR3 is TGTGCCAGCAGTTTAAGAAATTCGGATGGCTGGCACGAGCAGTACTTC. The chain has TRBV27 and TRBJ2-7; D unresolved. The CDR3 spans 16 residues. In germline, CDR1 is MNHEY, CDR2 SMNVEV (reference sequence). Trimming took 2 bases from V and 5 from J, leaving 19 bases between them.

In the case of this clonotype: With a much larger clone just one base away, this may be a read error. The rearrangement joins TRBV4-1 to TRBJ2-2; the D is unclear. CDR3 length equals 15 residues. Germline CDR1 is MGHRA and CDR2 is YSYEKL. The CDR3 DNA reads TGCCCCAGCAGCCCCGAGTTAGGTGACACCGGGGAGCTGTTTTTT. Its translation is CPSSPELGDTGELFF.

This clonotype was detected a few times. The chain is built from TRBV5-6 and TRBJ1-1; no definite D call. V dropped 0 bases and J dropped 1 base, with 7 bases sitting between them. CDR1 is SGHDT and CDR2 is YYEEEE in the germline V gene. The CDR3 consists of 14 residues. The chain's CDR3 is CASSLAPQNTEAFF. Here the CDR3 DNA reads TGTGCCAGCAGCTTGGCCCCCCAGAACACTGAAGCTTTCTTT.

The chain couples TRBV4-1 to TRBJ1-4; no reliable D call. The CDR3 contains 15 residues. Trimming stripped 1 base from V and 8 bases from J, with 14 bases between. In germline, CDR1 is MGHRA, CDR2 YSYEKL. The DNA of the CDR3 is TGCGCCAGCAGCCAAGCAGTCCCACTGGGGGAAAAACTGTTTTTT. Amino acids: CASSQAVPLGEKLFF.

CDR3 DNA: TGTGCCAGCAGCTTGGGATCTGGGGCGGTCTACGAGCAGTACTTC. Protein product: CASSLGSGAVYEQYF. This chain uses TRBV7-6 with TRBJ2-7; tentative D call: TRBD1 (5 bases). CDR1 is SGHVS, CDR2 FNYEAQ, per germline. This CDR3 comprises 15 residues. The germline V and J ends were trimmed by 3 bases and 3 bases, with 15 bases remaining between them.

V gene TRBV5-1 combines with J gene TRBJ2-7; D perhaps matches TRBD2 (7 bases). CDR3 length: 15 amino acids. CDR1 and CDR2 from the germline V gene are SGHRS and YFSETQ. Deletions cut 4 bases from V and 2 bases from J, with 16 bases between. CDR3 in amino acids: CASSLAGAHPYEQYF. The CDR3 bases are TGCGCCAGCAGCCTTGCGGGGGCACACCCCTACGAGCAGTACTTC.

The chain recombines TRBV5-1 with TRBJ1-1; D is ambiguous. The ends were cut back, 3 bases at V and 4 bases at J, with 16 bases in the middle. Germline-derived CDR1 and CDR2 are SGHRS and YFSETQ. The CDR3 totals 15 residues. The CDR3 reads CASSSDGLPFTEAFF. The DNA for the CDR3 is TGCGCCAGCAGCTCGGACGGCCTCCCGTTCACTGAAGCTTTCTTT.

CDR3 nucleotides: TGTGCCAGCAGCTTGGACTGGACCCTCCTCACAGATACGCAGTATTTT. Its protein is CASSLDWTLLTDTQYF. The rearrangement uses TRBV5-5 and TRBJ2-3; D remains ambiguous. The germline V gene encodes CDR1 SGHKS and CDR2 YYEKEE (reference sequence). This CDR3 region has 16 residues. The ends were cut back, 0 bases at V and 2 bases at J, with 13 bases in the middle. Based on the CDR3 plus reference TRBV5-5 and TRBJ2-3, the full variable domain is DAGVTQSPTHLIKTRGQQVTLRCSPISGHKSVSWYQQVLGQGPQFIFQYYEKEERGRGNFPDRFSARQFPNYSSELNVNALLLGDSALYLCASSLDWTLLTDTQYFGPGTRLTVL.

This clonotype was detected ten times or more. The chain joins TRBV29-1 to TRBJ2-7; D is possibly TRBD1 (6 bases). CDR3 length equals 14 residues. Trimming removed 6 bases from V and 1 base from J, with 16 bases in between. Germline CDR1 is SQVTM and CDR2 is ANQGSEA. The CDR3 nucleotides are TGCAGCGTGGCAGCCCCCGGGACATCCTACGAGCAGTACTTC. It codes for CSVAAPGTSYEQYF.

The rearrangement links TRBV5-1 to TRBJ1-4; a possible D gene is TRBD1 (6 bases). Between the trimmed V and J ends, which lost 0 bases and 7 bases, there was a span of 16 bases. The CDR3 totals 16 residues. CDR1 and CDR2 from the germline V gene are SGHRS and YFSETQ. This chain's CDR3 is CASSLGAGGPVEKLFF. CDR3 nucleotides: TGCGCCAGCAGCTTGGGCGCGGGGGGGCCGGTTGAAAAACTGTTTTTT.

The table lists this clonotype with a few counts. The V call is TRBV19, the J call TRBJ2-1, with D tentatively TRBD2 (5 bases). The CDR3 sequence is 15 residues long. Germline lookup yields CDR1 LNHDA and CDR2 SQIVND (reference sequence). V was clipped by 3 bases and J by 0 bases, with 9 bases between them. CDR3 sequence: CASSMVGSSYNEQFF. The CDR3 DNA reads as TGTGCCAGTAGTATGGTAGGGAGCTCCTACAATGAGCAGTTCTTC.

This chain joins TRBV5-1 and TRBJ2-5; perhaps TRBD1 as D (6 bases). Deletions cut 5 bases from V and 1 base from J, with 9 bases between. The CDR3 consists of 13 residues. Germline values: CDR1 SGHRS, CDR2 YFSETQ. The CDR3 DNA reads TGCGCCAGCAGACAGGACAGCCAAGAGACCCAGTACTTC. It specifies CASRQDSQETQYF.

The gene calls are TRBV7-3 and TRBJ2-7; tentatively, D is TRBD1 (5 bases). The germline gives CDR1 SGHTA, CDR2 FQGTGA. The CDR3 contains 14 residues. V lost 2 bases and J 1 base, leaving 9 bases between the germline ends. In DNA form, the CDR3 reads TGTGCCAGCAGCTTATACCCAGGGTCCTACGAGCAGTACTTC. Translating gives CASSLYPGSYEQYF.

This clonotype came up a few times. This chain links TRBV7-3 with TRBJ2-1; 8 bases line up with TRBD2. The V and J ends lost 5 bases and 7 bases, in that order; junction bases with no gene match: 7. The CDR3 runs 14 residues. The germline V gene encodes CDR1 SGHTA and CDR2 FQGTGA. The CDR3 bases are TGTGCCAGCAGCCCTTCGGGGACTAGGAATGAGCAGTTCTTC. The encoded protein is CASSPSGTRNEQFF.

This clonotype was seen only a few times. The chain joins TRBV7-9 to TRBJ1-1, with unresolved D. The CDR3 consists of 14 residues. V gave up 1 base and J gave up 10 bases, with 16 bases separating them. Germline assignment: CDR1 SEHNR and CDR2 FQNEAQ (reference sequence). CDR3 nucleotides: TGTGCCAGCAGCTTAGAGACGGATCTGGGAGTAGCTTTCTTT. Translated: CASSLETDLGVAFF.

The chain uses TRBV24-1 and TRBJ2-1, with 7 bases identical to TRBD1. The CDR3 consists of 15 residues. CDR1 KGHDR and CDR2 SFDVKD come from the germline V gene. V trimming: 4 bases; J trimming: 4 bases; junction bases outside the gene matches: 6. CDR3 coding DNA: TGTGCCACCAGTGACAGGGACAGCGAGTACAATGAGCAGTTCTTC. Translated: CATSDRDSEYNEQFF.

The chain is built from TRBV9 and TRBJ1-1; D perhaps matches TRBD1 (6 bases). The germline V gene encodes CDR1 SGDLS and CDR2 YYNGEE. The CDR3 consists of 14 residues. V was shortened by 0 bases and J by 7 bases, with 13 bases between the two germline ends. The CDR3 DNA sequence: TGTGCCAGCAGCGTAGAGGGGGGGGGCAGTGAAGCTTTCTTT. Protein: CASSVEGGGSEAFF. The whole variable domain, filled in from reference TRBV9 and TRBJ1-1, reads DSGVTQTPKHLITATGQRVTLRCSPRSGDLSVYWYQQSLDQGLQFLIQYYNGEERAKGNILERFSAQQFPDLHSELNLSSLELGDSALYFCASSVEGGGSEAFFGQGTRLTVV.

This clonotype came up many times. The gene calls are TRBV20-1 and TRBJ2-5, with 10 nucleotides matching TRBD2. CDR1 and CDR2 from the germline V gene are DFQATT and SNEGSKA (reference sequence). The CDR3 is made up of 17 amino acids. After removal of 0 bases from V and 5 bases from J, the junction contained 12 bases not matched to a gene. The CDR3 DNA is TGCAGTGCTAGAGAGGGACTACTAGCGGGACTCGACGAGACCCAGTACTTC. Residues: CSAREGLLAGLDETQYF.